Described below is a single T cell receptor (beta chain) sequence and its context. This clonotype was recorded a few times. This receptor's antigen is unknown. Base quality data are lacking; no much larger clone is found one base away. This entry comes from a study of regulatory T cells in long-lasting Graves disease (dated by TCRdb to the early 2020s). Study-wide context: Patients with newly diagnosed Graves' disease had been on antithyroid drugs for under 3 months. This study used TCR sequencing and RNA sequencing of peripheral blood to compare persistent Graves' disease patients against newly diagnosed Graves' disease patients. The study took place in China and was registered as a clinical trial. TCR sequencing covered roughly 13 persistent and around 20 newly diagnosed Graves' disease patients, some 35 samples in total. General conclusions and limits of the study: The authors noted that the small sample size was a limitation that may lower accuracy. Preferential use of TRBV28, TRBJ1-2 and TRBJ2-5 was observed in persistent disease, whereas TRBV20-1 and TRBJ2-1 were favored in newly diagnosed disease. Sequencing and analysis were limited to the TCR beta chain. More public clonotypes were shared among persistent patients (under 3,000) than among newly diagnosed patients (roughly 960). Compared with newly diagnosed patients, persistent Graves' disease patients had lower TCR Shannon entropy and fewer highly expanded clones, which suggests clonal expansion. Because the primary lesion, thyroid tissue, could not be accessed, the study looked at peripheral blood alone.

In the paper's terms, the time point label means: newly diagnosed GD, antithyroid drugs for less than 3 months. RNA was extracted from PBMCs in TRIzol for both TCR sequencing and RNA sequencing. The diagnosis of Graves' disease followed American Thyroid Association guidelines. Recruitment of patients was carried out at an endocrinology department in Xi'an, China. Each patient gave 7.5 to 10 milliliters of peripheral blood, collected in an EDTA anticoagulant tube. Ficoll Paque Plus density gradient separation was used to isolate PBMCs, and no further T cell sorting was done. An Agilent 2100 Bioanalyzer and agarose gel were used to assess RNA quality, and a NanoDrop 2000 was used to measure RNA concentration. Libraries were prepared through multiplex PCR. Reads for this sample came from an Illumina HiSeq 4000. iRepertoire HTBI primers and Arm-PCR amplification of CDR3 regions were used to construct TCR beta libraries. Before sequencing, the PCR products went through gel purification. As for the authors' bioinformatics: Across samples, 60 to 70 TRBV and roughly 15 TRBJ segments were identified and used for gene usage analysis of CDR3 amino acid clonotypes. COPE and FqMerger were used to merge filtered high-quality paired reads into contigs. BLAST was used to align contigs to IMGT TRBV, TRBD and TRBJ reference genes, and CDR3 was defined according to IMGT. Highly expanded clones were defined as clonotypes with a frequency above 0.1%. Shannon entropy served as the measure of repertoire diversity, while the Gini coefficient captured V-J evenness. Clonotypes shared by more than one individual were considered public. TCRdb reprocessed the public reads (quality trimming at Q25 with fastp, clone calling with MiXCR) and kept in-frame beta chains. Rows merge per CDR3 protein into single entries with the most common DNA and genes. V and J calls and clone size were set by TCRdb, not the authors. For this sample there are fewer than 550,000 distinct CDR3 sequences; 16% appear just once. 20% to 25% of the sample belongs to the ten largest clones.

CDR1 and CDR2 were assigned from the germline V gene as SGHRS and YFSETQ. Trimming takes 7 bases off V and 3 bases off J; junction bases not matched to a gene: 5. From its cysteine to its phenylalanine, the CDR3 spans 14 amino acids. The kept DNA is CDR3 alone, 42 bases in frame from the first base. These data were also filed under a second study, of T cells in Graves' hyperthyroidism and ophthalmopathy. Looking at the second paper: A patient counted as having stable Graves' hyperthyroidism if no progression to ophthalmopathy occurred over 18 months of follow-up. The hyperthyroidism patients were between 18 and 65 years old and newly diagnosed, with a disease duration of less than 2 months. Patients with uncontrolled infections, other autoimmune diseases, pregnancy or lactation were excluded. Clinical symptoms, serum thyroxine and TRAb, thyroid ultrasound, and orbital computed tomography formed the basis for the diagnoses. A first-round RT-PCR of the TCR CDR3 used the HTBI primer set with the Qiagen OneStep RT-PCR kit. Blood samples also contained most of the expanded thyroid clonotypes (frequency above 0.001), which suggests that blood repertoires may reflect thyroid immune responses. A 13 V-J signature model separated ophthalmopathy from stable hyperthyroidism, with roughly 88% sensitivity and roughly 81% specificity in cross-validation and 80%/75% in testing. In validation, progression to ophthalmopathy was predicted by the model with roughly 69% sensitivity and 72.22% specificity, a median of roughly 6.4 months before onset. TCR V-J signatures able to tell the groups apart were searched for in a discovery cohort of 100 patients, of whom over 40 had Graves' ophthalmopathy and 57 had stable Graves' hyperthyroidism. Prospective prediction of ophthalmopathy was tested in an independent validation cohort of some 20 hyperthyroidism patients and some 17 patients who later progressed to ophthalmopathy. The approximately 100 discovery patients were randomly divided into training and test sets at a 7:3 ratio. Thyroid tissue and blood T-cell repertoires from about six Graves' hyperthyroidism patients were also compared in the study. After blood sampling, hyperthyroidism patients were treated with methimazole at a starting dose of 30 mg daily, and ophthalmopathy patients were treated with high-dose intravenous methylprednisolone. Libraries were constructed in a second round of multiplex PCR, after which size selection and purification were carried out. Paired-end sequencing of the libraries was performed with 100 bp reads on an Illumina HiSeq2000. SOAPnuke was used to process the raw data, removing reads that contained adapters or uncalled bases, had a mean Phred below 15, or lacked an exact match to the constant primer or identifier. High-quality paired reads were merged with COPE v1.2.5, and unique nucleotide sequences were defined as clonotypes. MiTCR v1.1 was used to align clonotypes to the IMGT TRBV, TRBD and TRBJ reference segments. The analysis was restricted to V-J combinations with a frequency above 0.0001, which together covered roughly 99% of the repertoires. A TCS score was defined as the ratio of F50 (clonal expansion) to E x V (chaos), with BLOSUM62-based TCRdist applied between CDR3 peptides within each V-J. Welch's t-statistics and random forest reduced just over 500 V-J features to roughly 13, which were used in a naive Bayes classifier (R e1071). No statistical method was used to set the sample size in advance, and investigators knew the group allocation. The paper reports TCR Vbeta CDR3 sequencing of roughly 140 peripheral blood samples: 40 to 45 ophthalmopathy, about 75 hyperthyroidism and approximately 17 progressor patients.

The chain links TRBV5-1 with TRBJ2-3; 10 bases in between match TRBD2. Sequencing used peripheral blood mononuclear cells (PBMCs), obtained at new diagnosis, from a patient treated with antithyroid drugs. The clonotype originates from a woman under 30 with Graves disease. Donor details come from another sample of the same person, matched by shared clones. The bases read TGCGCCAGCCAGAGCGGGAGGGTGACAGATACGCAGTATTTT. Translated, this gives CASQSGRVTDTQYF.